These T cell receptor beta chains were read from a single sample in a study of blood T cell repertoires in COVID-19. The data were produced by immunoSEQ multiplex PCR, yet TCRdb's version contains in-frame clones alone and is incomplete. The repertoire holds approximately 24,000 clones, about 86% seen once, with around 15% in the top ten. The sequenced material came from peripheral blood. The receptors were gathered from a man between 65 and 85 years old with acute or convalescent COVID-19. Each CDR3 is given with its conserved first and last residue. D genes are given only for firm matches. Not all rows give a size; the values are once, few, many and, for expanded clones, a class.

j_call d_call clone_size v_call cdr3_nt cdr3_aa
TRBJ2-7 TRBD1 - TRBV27 TGTGCCAGCAGCTGGGAGGGGACAGGGGTCTACGAGCAGTACTTC CASSWEGTGVYEQYF
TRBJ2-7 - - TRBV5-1 TGCGCCAGCAGCTCTGGGGGTAGCGGAACCTACGAGCAGTACTTC CASSSGGSGTYEQYF
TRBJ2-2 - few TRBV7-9 TGTGCCAGCAGCCCGGGCCTAGGGGCGGCGAACACCGGGGAGCTGTTTTTT CASSPGLGAANTGELFF
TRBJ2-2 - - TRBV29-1 TGCGTTTCAGGGAATTTGGACACCGGGGAGCTGTTTTTT CVSGNLDTGELFF
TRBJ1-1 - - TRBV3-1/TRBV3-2 TGTGCCAGCAGCAAAGCCGGGAACACTGAAGCTTTCTTT CASSKAGNTEAFF
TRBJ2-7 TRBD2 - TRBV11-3 TGTGCCAGCAGCGAGGGACTAGCGGGAGGGCCGGGAGAGCAGTACTTC CASSEGLAGGPGEQYF
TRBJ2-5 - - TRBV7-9 TGTGCCTCGGGAGAGGAGACCCAGTACTTC CASGEETQYF
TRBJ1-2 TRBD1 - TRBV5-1 TGCGCCAGCAGCGACCAAGGACAGGGAAGGTATGGCTACACCTTC CASSDQGQGRYGYTF
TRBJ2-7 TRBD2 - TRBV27 TGTGCCAGCAGGCCGGGACTAGTTATCCACGAGCAGTACTTC CASRPGLVIHEQYF
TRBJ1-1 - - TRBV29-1 TGCAGCGTTCCCGGGTATGAAGCTTTCTTT CSVPGYEAFF
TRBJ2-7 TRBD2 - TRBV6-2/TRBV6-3 TGTGCCAGCAGCCTCGAATCAGCGGGAGGGCGAGACGAGCAGTACTTC CASSLESAGGRDEQYF
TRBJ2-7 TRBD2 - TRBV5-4 TGTGCCAGCAGCCTTGGACTAGTGGGGTACGAGCAGTACTTC CASSLGLVGYEQYF
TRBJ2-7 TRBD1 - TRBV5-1 TGCGCCAGCAGCGAAGGGACAGGGGGTTTGAGAGAGCAGTACTTC CASSEGTGGLREQYF
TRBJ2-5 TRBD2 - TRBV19 TGTGCCAGTAGTTCACCAGCGGGAAGGAGGCAAGAGACCCAGTACTTC CASSSPAGRRQETQYF
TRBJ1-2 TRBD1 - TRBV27 TGTGCCAGCAGTTTATTGGGACAGGGGATTCGGGGCTACACCTTC CASSLLGQGIRGYTF
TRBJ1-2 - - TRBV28 TGTGCCAGTAACCCCGCGGGGAGCAGCTATGGCTACACCTTC CASNPAGSSYGYTF
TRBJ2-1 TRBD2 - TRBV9 TGTGCCAGCAGCGTAGCGCTAGCGGGAGCGGGTTACAATGAGCAGTTCTTC CASSVALAGAGYNEQFF
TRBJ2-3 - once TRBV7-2 TGTGCCAGCAGCTTACTGGGCCCCACAGATACGCAGTATTTT CASSLLGPTDTQYF
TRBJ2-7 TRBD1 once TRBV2 TGTGCCAGCAGTGCCCGTCAGGGCGACAGGGGGTCCTACGAGCAGTACTTC CASSARQGDRGSYEQYF
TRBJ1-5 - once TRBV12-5 TGTGCTAGTGGTTTGGTATCCCCCCGGTCCCAGCATTTT CASGLVSPRSQHF
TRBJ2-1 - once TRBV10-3 TGTGCCAGTTCCGGGACACTTTACAATGAGCAGTTCTTC CASSGTLYNEQFF
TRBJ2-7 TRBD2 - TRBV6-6 TGTGCCAGCAGTTACCTGCCTAGCGGGAGCTCCTACGAGCAGTACTTC CASSYLPSGSSYEQYF
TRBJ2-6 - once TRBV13 TGTGCCAGCAGCTTAAGCCTAGCTTTATTCTCTGGGGCCAACGTCCTGACTTTC CASSLSLALFSGANVLTF
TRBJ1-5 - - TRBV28 TGTGCCAGCCAAACCCCCCGGGACATCTATAGCAATCAGCCCCAGCATTTT CASQTPRDIYSNQPQHF
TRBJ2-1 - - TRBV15 TGTGCCACCAGCAGTCCGACTAGATTCGGGATCGATGAGCAGTTCTTC CATSSPTRFGIDEQFF
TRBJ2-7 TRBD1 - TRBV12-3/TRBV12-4 TGTGCCAGCAGACCGACAGGGGGCGGCGAGCAGTACTTC CASRPTGGGEQYF
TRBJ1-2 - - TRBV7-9 TGTGCCAGCAGCTTAGGCGGGGGCCGAGATGGCTACACCTTC CASSLGGGRDGYTF
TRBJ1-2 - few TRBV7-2 TGTGCCAGCAGCCCTGGGGGGGGACGGTCGCCGGATTATGGCTACACCTTC CASSPGGGRSPDYGYTF
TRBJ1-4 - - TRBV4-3 TGCGCCAGCAGCCAAGCCGGAAAACTGTTTTTT CASSQAGKLFF
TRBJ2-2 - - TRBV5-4 TGTGCCAGCTCTACAGGGCTAGACACCGGGGAGCTGTTTTTT CASSTGLDTGELFF
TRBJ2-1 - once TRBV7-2 TGTGCCAGCAGCTTAGAAGGGGTCCGGGCCTTATCCTACAATGAGCAGTTCTTC CASSLEGVRALSYNEQFF
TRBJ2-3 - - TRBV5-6 TGTGCCAGCAGCTTCCGGACAGGCGGGGGCACAGATACGCAGTATTTT CASSFRTGGGTDTQYF
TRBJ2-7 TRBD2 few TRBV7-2 TGTGCCAGCAGCTTAGTAGCGGGACAATCCTACGAGCAGTACTTC CASSLVAGQSYEQYF
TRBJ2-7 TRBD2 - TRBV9 TGTGCCAGCAGCCCTAGCGGGCGGGTTACCTCCGAGCAGTACTTC CASSPSGRVTSEQYF
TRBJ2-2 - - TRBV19 TGTGCCAGTCGGAACAGGGGAGGGAACACCGGGGAGCTGTTTTTT CASRNRGGNTGELFF
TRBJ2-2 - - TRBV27 TGTGCCAGCGTCCGGCAGGGTGGCACCGGGGAGCTGTTTTTT CASVRQGGTGELFF
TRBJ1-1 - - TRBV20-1 TGCAGTGCTAGTCAATCACGCCGGGGTTCAGAAGCTTTCTTT CSASQSRRGSEAFF
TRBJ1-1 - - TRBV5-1 TGCGCCAGCAGCTCTGAGGGAGGAATGAACACTGAAGCTTTCTTT CASSSEGGMNTEAFF
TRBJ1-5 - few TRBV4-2 TGTGCCAGCAGCCAAGAAACGAGGGTCCCCTACAATCAGCCCCAGCATTTT CASSQETRVPYNQPQHF
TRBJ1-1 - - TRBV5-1 TGCGCCAGCAGTCTATCGGGGAACAGAGGTGACACTGAAGCTTTCTTT CASSLSGNRGDTEAFF
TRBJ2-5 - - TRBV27 TGTGCCAGCAGTTCAGGGAAAGGGGAGACCCAGTACTTC CASSSGKGETQYF
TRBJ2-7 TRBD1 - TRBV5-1 TGCGCCAGCAGCTACCGGGACAGTTCCTACGAGCAGTACTTC CASSYRDSSYEQYF
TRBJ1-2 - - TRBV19 TGTGCCAGTAGTATCCGGTCAGGGGTTGTTGGTGGCTACACCTTC CASSIRSGVVGGYTF
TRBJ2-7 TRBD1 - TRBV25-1 TGTGCCAGCAGTCCTGACACCGGGACAGGGCACTACGAGCAGTACTTC CASSPDTGTGHYEQYF